The rows below give T cell receptor beta chains drawn from one sample of a study of shared clonotypes between healthy human individuals. The protocol was immunoSEQ multiplex PCR, while the TCRdb copy is restricted to in-frame clones and leaves out a portion. The top ten clones hold about 0.41% of a sample with 2 million to 2.5 million clones, roughly 90% of them seen once. Material: naive CD4+ T cells from PBMCs. The source of these receptors is a young man in good health. Some clones in this sample may be carry-over from other donors' samples. The CDR3 runs from the conserved cysteine through the conserved F or W. D genes are given only for firm matches. Some rows have no size entry. The others give once, few or many, or a class for an expanded clone.

j_call v_call d_call clone_size cdr3_aa cdr3_nt
TRBJ2-1 TRBV13 - - CASSPPFPTSSYNEQFF TGTGCCAGCAGCCCACCGTTCCCTACCAGCTCCTACAATGAGCAGTTCTTC
TRBJ1-1 TRBV4-1 - - CASSQVGGNTEAFF TGCGCCAGCAGCCAAGTGGGAGGTAACACTGAAGCTTTCTTT
TRBJ1-2 TRBV28 TRBD1 once CASSPAHRGSWTF TGTGCCAGCAGTCCAGCCCACAGGGGATCTTGGACCTTC
TRBJ1-1 TRBV10-3 - few CATSRTANTEAFF TGTGCCACCAGCCGGACAGCGAACACTGAAGCTTTCTTT
TRBJ2-2 TRBV2 - - CASSFRTNTGELFF TGTGCCAGCAGTTTCCGCACGAACACCGGGGAGCTGTTTTTT
TRBJ1-6 TRBV28 - once CASSSRTVEPLHF TGTGCCAGCAGTTCTCGGACAGTCGAGCCCCTCCACTTT
TRBJ1-4 TRBV4-2 - - CASSRKGPLSEKLFF TGTGCCAGCAGCCGAAAGGGACCGCTAAGTGAAAAACTGTTTTTT
TRBJ2-7 TRBV7-2 - - CASSLVQGLSHEQYF TGTGCCAGCAGCTTAGTTCAGGGTCTATCGCACGAGCAGTACTTC
TRBJ2-7 TRBV18 - once CASSGGGGSYEQYF TGTGCCAGCTCAGGAGGGGGGGGTTCCTACGAGCAGTACTTC
TRBJ1-1 TRBV7-2 - few CASSLHLRNTEAFF TGTGCCAGCAGCTTACATTTAAGGAACACTGAAGCTTTCTTT
TRBJ2-1 TRBV2 - - CASSERSDEQFF TGTGCCAGCAGTGAACGGAGCGATGAGCAGTTCTTC
TRBJ1-2 TRBV5-1 - - CASTPPGAEGYTF TGCGCCAGCACCCCCCCAGGGGCGGAAGGCTACACCTTC
TRBJ2-1 TRBV27 - - CASSLQRYNEQFF TGTGCCAGCAGTTTGCAGCGGTACAATGAGCAGTTCTTC
TRBJ1-5 TRBV7-2 - - CASSLGPNQPQHF TGTGCCAGCAGTTTAGGTCCGAATCAGCCCCAGCATTTT
TRBJ2-3 TRBV18 TRBD1 - CASSPQGQGPSTDTQYF TGTGCCAGCTCACCGCAGGGACAGGGGCCGTCCACAGATACGCAGTATTTT
TRBJ2-7 TRBV10-3 - - CAISESRSSYEQYF TGTGCCATCAGTGAGAGTCGGAGCTCCTACGAGCAGTACTTC
TRBJ2-3 TRBV5-1 - - CASSPGGQDTQYF TGCGCCAGCAGCCCGGGGGGCCAGGATACGCAGTATTTT
TRBJ2-2 TRBV2 - - CASSKQGSAGELFF TGTGCCAGCAGTAAACAGGGTAGTGCCGGGGAGCTGTTTTTT
TRBJ1-1 TRBV7-9 TRBD1 - CASSLGGPGQGRTEAFF TGTGCCAGCAGCTTGGGAGGACCGGGACAGGGGCGGACTGAAGCTTTCTTT
TRBJ2-7 TRBV28 - - CASGKAWGQYF TGTGCCAGCGGTAAGGCTTGGGGGCAGTACTTC
TRBJ2-3 TRBV6-1 - - CASRTGPSTDTQYF TGTGCCAGCCGGACTGGCCCAAGCACAGATACGCAGTATTTT
TRBJ2-4 TRBV27 - once CASSLPLRGSLAIKNIQYF TGTGCCAGCAGTTTACCCCTTCGGGGCTCCTTGGCTATCAAAAACATTCAGTACTTC
TRBJ2-7 TRBV5-6 TRBD2 once CASSEVAGGYEQYF TGTGCCAGCAGTGAGGTAGCGGGGGGCTACGAGCAGTACTTC
TRBJ2-1 TRBV9 TRBD2 - CASSVALGLAGLDSYNEQFF TGTGCCAGCAGCGTAGCTCTGGGACTAGCGGGGTTAGACTCCTACAATGAGCAGTTCTTC
TRBJ2-1 TRBV6-1 TRBD2 - CASRQLAGERDEQFF TGTGCCAGCAGGCAACTAGCGGGAGAAAGGGATGAGCAGTTCTTC
TRBJ2-7 TRBV7-8 TRBD1 - CASSYKTSGTGGSIYEQYF TGTGCCAGCAGCTACAAGACCTCCGGGACAGGGGGATCTATCTACGAGCAGTACTTC
TRBJ1-4 TRBV7-9 - - CASSSPGATNEKLFF TGTGCCAGCAGCTCCCCAGGGGCTACAAATGAAAAACTGTTTTTT
TRBJ1-1 TRBV6-5 - once CASRTPATAGTEAFF TGTGCCAGCAGAACCCCCGCGACAGCAGGCACTGAAGCTTTCTTT
TRBJ2-3 TRBV18 TRBD2 - CASSPQQAGVGDTQYF TGTGCCAGCTCACCGCAACAAGCGGGAGTAGGAGATACGCAGTATTTT
TRBJ2-7 TRBV6-5 - - CASSSDVWGLEQYF TGTGCCAGCTCATCCGACGTGTGGGGTTTGGAGCAGTACTTC
TRBJ1-2 TRBV28 TRBD1 - CASRSDRGRGYTF TGTGCCAGCAGATCAGACAGGGGCCGTGGCTACACCTTC
TRBJ2-2 TRBV9 - once CASSVVSRTGELFF TGTGCCAGCAGCGTTGTAAGTCGGACCGGGGAGCTGTTTTTT
TRBJ1-1 TRBV18 - - CASSPRQLEAFF TGTGCCAGCTCACCGAGACAGCTTGAAGCTTTCTTT
TRBJ1-3 TRBV27 - - CASSPTGRAGNTIYF TGTGCCAGCAGTCCAACCGGCAGGGCGGGAAACACCATATATTTT
TRBJ2-1 TRBV28 TRBD1 - CASSFAYRGEQFF TGTGCCAGCAGTTTCGCCTACAGGGGGGAGCAGTTCTTC
TRBJ2-7 TRBV19 - - CASSIDGGMRPYEQYF TGTGCCAGTAGTATAGATGGGGGTATGAGGCCCTACGAGCAGTACTTC
TRBJ2-5 TRBV28 TRBD2 - CASSHGTSGREETQYF TGTGCCAGCAGCCATGGGACTAGCGGGAGGGAAGAGACCCAGTACTTC
TRBJ2-7 TRBV5-1 TRBD2 - CASSPGLVGEQYF TGCGCCAGCAGTCCAGGACTAGTAGGCGAGCAGTACTTC
TRBJ2-1 TRBV18 - - CASSQNRDNEQFF TGTGCCAGCTCCCAAAACAGGGACAATGAGCAGTTCTTC
TRBJ2-3 TRBV18 - - CASSPGGAQDTQYF TGTGCCAGCTCACCGGGGGGGGCGCAAGATACGCAGTATTTT
TRBJ2-5 TRBV25-1 TRBD2 - CASSPPRGERGQETQYF TGTGCCAGCAGCCCCCCGCGTGGCGAGCGGGGCCAAGAGACCCAGTACTTC
TRBJ1-1 TRBV4-2 TRBD1 - CASSAPGTGLEAFF TGTGCCAGCAGCGCTCCCGGGACAGGTTTAGAAGCTTTCTTT
TRBJ1-1 TRBV12-5 - once CASGLVRDGSNTEAFF TGTGCTAGTGGTTTGGTACGGGACGGCTCGAACACTGAAGCTTTCTTT
TRBJ2-6 TRBV28 - - CASQNPQLGANVLTF TGTGCCAGCCAAAATCCACAACTTGGGGCCAACGTTCTGACTTTC
TRBJ2-3 TRBV5-1 - few CASSLGVSDTQYF TGCGCCAGCAGCTTGGGAGTGTCAGATACGCAGTATTTT
TRBJ1-4 TRBV4-2 - - CASTPLPRNEKLFF TGTGCCAGCACCCCCCTCCCGCGTAATGAAAAACTGTTTTTT
TRBJ2-7 TRBV6-6 - - CASSYSPGDPYEQYF TGTGCCAGCAGTTACTCGCCAGGGGATCCCTACGAGCAGTACTTC
TRBJ1-5 TRBV5-1 - few CASSLEGGGNQPQHF TGCGCCAGCAGCTTGGAGGGGGGAGGGAATCAGCCCCAGCATTTT
TRBJ1-3 TRBV2 - - CASSEVGNTIYF TGTGCCAGCAGTGAAGTCGGAAACACCATATATTTT
TRBJ2-7 TRBV5-1 - - CASKLGEVYEQYF TGCGCCAGCAAATTAGGGGAAGTATACGAGCAGTACTTC
TRBJ2-7 TRBV18 TRBD1 - CASSPNQGTVSYEQYF TGTGCCAGCTCACCGAACCAGGGGACAGTGTCCTACGAGCAGTACTTC
TRBJ2-7 TRBV10-1 - - CASSEVGQYF TGCGCCAGCAGTGAAGTTGGGCAGTACTTC
TRBJ2-3 TRBV2 - - CASSERQGSTDTQYF TGTGCCAGCAGTGAACGGCAGGGAAGCACAGATACGCAGTATTTT
TRBJ1-1 TRBV29-1 TRBD1 - CSANRGRDSTEAFF TGCAGCGCAAACAGGGGGCGGGATAGCACTGAAGCTTTCTTT
TRBJ1-1 TRBV6-5 - - CASERVRGTEAFF TGTGCCAGCGAAAGGGTCAGGGGCACTGAAGCTTTCTTT
TRBJ2-7 TRBV28 - - CASTYPRGGEQYF TGTGCCAGCACCTACCCGCGGGGTGGCGAGCAGTACTTC
TRBJ2-7 TRBV29-1 - - CSVWGTTGAESEQYF TGCAGCGTCTGGGGCACGACAGGAGCCGAGAGCGAGCAGTACTTC
TRBJ2-1 TRBV18 - - CASSNQQSDEQFF TGTGCCAGCTCAAATCAACAGAGCGATGAGCAGTTCTTC
TRBJ2-2 TRBV11-3 - - CASSSRWPGELFF TGTGCCAGCAGCTCCCGGTGGCCCGGGGAGCTGTTTTTT
TRBJ2-5 TRBV2 TRBD1 - CARSTDRDQETQYF TGTGCCAGGAGCACCGACAGGGACCAAGAGACCCAGTACTTC